The 19 T cell receptor beta chains listed next were all sequenced from one sample in a study of regulatory T cells in long-lasting Graves disease. HTBI primers from iRepertoire and Arm-PCR of CDR3 regions yielded the TCR beta libraries. TCRdb re-called the multiplex PCR reads with MiXCR, one entry per CDR3 protein. The profile covers roughly 500,000 distinct CDR3 sequences, with about a fifth appearing a single time and 7.8% taken by the ten largest. The sample's time point: persistent/refractory GD, antithyroid drugs over 5 years with positive TRAb. Generation of the TCR library employed RNA extracted from PBMCs. The source was peripheral blood mononuclear cells (PBMCs), collected when the disease was refractory, from a patient treated with antithyroid drugs. The origin of the receptors is a female donor with Graves disease.

The CDR3 sequence is CASLSPWDSNEQFF. CDR3 sequence (DNA): TGTGCCAGCCTTTCACCCTGGGACAGCAATGAGCAGTTCTTC. V and J are TRBV11-2 and TRBJ2-1; 7 bases are a match to TRBD1. After removal of 8 bases from V and 6 bases from J, the junction contained 10 bases not matched to a gene. This CDR3 has 14 amino acids. The germline V gene encodes CDR1 SGHAT and CDR2 FQNNGV.

The chain employs TRBV15 and TRBJ1-1; D gene ambiguous. V was shortened by 0 bases and J by 3 bases, with 17 bases between the two germline ends. CDR3 size: 17 residues. Germline CDR1 LNHNV, CDR2 YYDKDF (reference sequence). CDR3 residues: CATSREVTRLRDTEAFF. The CDR3, as DNA: TGTGCCACCAGCAGAGAAGTGACTAGACTGAGGGACACTGAAGCTTTCTTT.

The rearrangement links TRBV7-9 to TRBJ1-4; 9 nucleotides align to TRBD1. The CDR3 sequence is 15 residues long. Germline V lookup: CDR1 SEHNR, CDR2 FQNEAQ (reference sequence). V lost 5 bases, J lost 6 bases, and 7 bases stayed unmatched. The CDR3 loop reads CASSPITGGDEKLFF. The CDR3 DNA follows: TGTGCCAGCAGCCCGATAACAGGGGGCGATGAAAAACTGTTTTTT.

This clonotype appeared many times. The V gene is TRBV28, the J gene TRBJ2-5, with 7 bases matching TRBD1. V shed 6 bases and J 3 bases; nucleotides not matched to a gene: 10. The CDR3 contains 15 residues. From germline, CDR1 is MDHEN and CDR2 SYDVKM. The CDR3 here is CASSNQGQLKETQYF. CDR3 DNA: TGTGCCAGCAGCAATCAGGGACAGCTTAAAGAGACCCAGTACTTC.

This clonotype has ten or more counts. The chain links TRBV30 to TRBJ2-7, with TRBD1 identical over 11 bases. The germline gives CDR1 GTSNPN, CDR2 SVGIG (reference sequence). V lost 4 bases and J lost 5; bases outside the gene matches: 7. The CDR3 covers 14 residues. CDR3 DNA sequence: TGTGCCTGGAAAGGGGACAGGGGGTCCAACGAGCAGTACTTC. As protein: CAWKGDRGSNEQYF.

The genes are TRBV28 and TRBJ2-3; 8 positions match TRBD2. CDR1 and CDR2 (germline): MDHEN, SYDVKM. CDR3 size: 17 residues. J lost 3 bases, V lost 6 bases, and 14 bases had no gene match. As DNA, the CDR3 is TGTGCCAGCAGCTGGGGGATAGCAGCGGGAGATACAGATACGCAGTATTTT. Translation: CASSWGIAAGDTDTQYF.

At least ten counts were recorded for this clonotype. V is TRBV5-6 and J is TRBJ2-5; D is unclear. This CDR3 contains 16 residues. Trimming shortened V by 3 bases and J by 4 bases, and 19 bases separated the two germline ends. CDR1 and CDR2 (germline): SGHDT, YYEEEE. The CDR3 sequence: CASSSIRAASGETQYF. In nucleotides, the CDR3 is TGTGCCAGCAGCTCGATCCGGGCTGCGTCGGGAGAGACCCAGTACTTC. The full variable domain, in which reference TRBV5-6 and TRBJ2-5 provide the parts outside the CDR3, is DAGVTQSPTHLIKTRGQQVTLRCSPKSGHDTVSWYQQALGQGPQFIFQYYEEEERQRGNFPDRFSGHQFPNYSSELNVNALLLGDSALYLCASSSIRAASGETQYFGPGTRLLVL.

This clonotype has only one observation. A read error may account for a junction end that differs from germline. V gene TRBV7-7 combines with J gene TRBJ2-5, with D possibly TRBD2 on 5 matching bases. This CDR3 is built from 13 residues. In germline, CDR1 is SSHAT, CDR2 FNYEAQ (reference sequence). For the CDR3, the DNA is TGTGCTAGCAGCGAGGGCGAGCAAGAGACCCAGTACTTC. Its protein product is CASSEGEQETQYF. Variable domain in full (rest from reference TRBV7-7 and TRBJ2-5): GAGVSQSPRYKVTKRGQDVTLRCDPISSHATLYWYQQALGQGPEFLTYFNYEAQPDKSGLPSDRFSAERPEGSISTLTIQRTEQRDSAMYRCASSEGEQETQYFGPGTRLLVL.

There are a few counts of this clonotype. The CDR3 reads CASSSPPLNTEAFF. As DNA, the CDR3 is TGTGCCAGCAGTTCACCCCCTTTGAACACTGAAGCTTTCTTT. The chain employs TRBV6-2 or TRBV6-3 and TRBJ1-1, with D unresolved. Trimming cost V 4 bases and J 0 bases, with 9 bases left between them. CDR1 is MNHEY and CDR2 is SVGEGT in the germline V gene. The length of the CDR3 is 14 residues.

V is TRBV6-1 and J is TRBJ1-1, with D possibly TRBD1 on 5 matching bases. This CDR3 comprises 18 residues. Germline V gene sequence: CDR1 MNHNS, CDR2 SASEGT. Trimming cost V 0 bases and J 0 bases, with 17 bases left between them. The CDR3 reads CASSEALRVWGVNTEAFF. CDR3 nucleotides: TGTGCCAGCAGTGAAGCGCTTCGGGTTTGGGGGGTGAACACTGAAGCTTTCTTT.

This chain connects TRBV20-1 to TRBJ2-7, with D possibly called TRBD1 or TRBD2 (5 bases each). The V and J ends lost 5 bases and 6 bases respectively, with 17 bases between them. The length of the CDR3 is 13 residues. CDR1 is DFQATT, CDR2 SNEGSKA, per germline (reference sequence). This CDR3 is CSAGLWDVGEQYF. The CDR3 bases are TGCAGTGCTGGACTGTGGGACGTAGGCGAGCAGTACTTC.

This clonotype has a handful of counts. With a much larger clone just one base away, this may be a read error. Since the CDR3 does not end with the conserved phenylalanine or tryptophan, this likely comes from a read error. The rearrangement uses TRBV28 and TRBJ1-2; TRBD1 matches at 11 bases. J lost 7 bases, V lost 5 bases, and 6 bases had no gene match. CDR1 and CDR2 (germline): MDHEN, SYDVKM. The CDR3 is 14 residues long. CDR3 protein: CASSPGQGASGYTL. CDR3 nucleotides: TGTGCCAGCAGTCCTGGACAGGGGGCATCTGGCTACACCCTC.

This clonotype has just a few counts. The genes are TRBV10-1 and TRBJ2-5, with D possibly TRBD2 on 5 matching bases. The CDR3 is made up of 15 amino acids. CDR1 and CDR2 (germline): WNHNN, SYGVQD (reference sequence). The V gene lost 0 bases and the J gene lost 5 bases, with 13 bases spanning the gap. The chain's CDR3 is CASSESIAEDETQYF. The CDR3 DNA reads as TGCGCCAGCAGTGAGTCGATCGCGGAGGACGAGACCCAGTACTTC.

Many counts were recorded for this clonotype. The rearrangement joins TRBV11-2 to TRBJ2-7, with TRBD2 matching 7 bases. The V and J ends lost 4 bases and 2 bases, in that order; junction bases with no gene match: 5. This CDR3 spans 14 amino acids. Per the germline V gene, CDR1 is SGHAT and CDR2 is FQNNGV. Written as DNA, the CDR3 is TGTGCCAGCAGCTGGGGACTAAACCCCTACGAGCAGTACTTC. It yields the protein CASSWGLNPYEQYF.

In the case of this clonotype: This may come from a read error, since a much larger clone is one base off. The V gene is TRBV11-2, the J gene TRBJ1-1; D remains ambiguous. This CDR3 spans 14 amino acids. Germline-derived CDR1 and CDR2 are SGHAT and FQNNGV. Deletions cut 7 bases from V and 10 bases from J, with 22 bases between. CDR3 nucleotides: TGTGCCAGCAACCTACTTCGGGGTAACCCTGGAGCTTTCTTT. This encodes CASNLLRGNPGAFF.

This clonotype was recorded a few times. This chain links TRBV27 with TRBJ1-5, with D uncertain. The CDR3 sequence is 17 residues long. With 5 bases removed from V and 2 bases from J, the gap between germline ends came to 19 bases. CDR1 and CDR2 from the germline V gene are MNHEY and SMNVEV (reference sequence). The CDR3 region is CASSRGTGRIGNQPQHF. In nucleotides, the CDR3 is TGTGCCAGCAGTCGAGGCACGGGGAGGATCGGCAATCAGCCCCAGCATTTT.

This clonotype was counted ten times or more. The chain has TRBV20-1 and TRBJ2-5; the match to TRBD2 covers 10 bases. Germline assignment: CDR1 DFQATT and CDR2 SNEGSKA (reference sequence). Trimming took 4 bases from V and 5 from J; bases not matched to a gene: 13. CDR3 size: 16 residues. The CDR3 here is CSAILQKREGRETQYF. For the CDR3, the DNA is TGCAGTGCTATACTTCAGAAGCGGGAGGGGAGGGAGACCCAGTACTTC.

V gene TRBV28 combines with J gene TRBJ2-4; D is perhaps TRBD2 (8 bases). Germline V gene data show CDR1 as MDHEN and CDR2 as SYDVKM. V shed 4 bases and J shed 12 bases, with 22 bases lying between them. The CDR3 extends over 15 amino acids. CDR3 sequence (DNA): TGTGCCAGCAGTTCAGTAGCGGGGATGGAGGGGGCTCAGTACTTC. Amino acid sequence: CASSSVAGMEGAQYF.

The genes are TRBV7-9 and TRBJ2-3; D call uncertain. The CDR3 loop spans 14 amino acids. Trimming cost V 4 bases and J 1 base, with 9 bases left between them. Germline V gene lookup returns CDR1 SEHNR and CDR2 FQNEAQ (reference sequence). As DNA, the CDR3 is TGTGCCAGCAGCTGGCCTGAAGGCACAGATACGCAGTATTTT. It is translated as CASSWPEGTDTQYF. The variable domain in full, with the rest retrieved from reference TRBV7-9 and TRBJ2-3, is DTGVSQNPRHKITKRGQNVTFRCDPISEHNRLYWYRQTLGQGPEFLTYFQNEAQLEKSRLLSDRFSAERPKGSFSTLEIQRTEQGDSAMYLCASSWPEGTDTQYFGPGTRLTVL.